Following are 18 T cell receptor beta chains from one sample sequenced in a study of blood T cell repertoires in COVID-19 (dated by TCRdb to the early 2020s). Receptor libraries were prepared by the immunoSEQ multiplex PCR assay. This immuneACCESS table, as held by TCRdb, lists in-frame sequences with V and J called but not all clones. Of the missing ones, under half trace to an unresolved V gene in checked studies; the others have no known cause. In this sample the table shows a few hundred thousand clones, roughly 87% of which occur a single time. The ten top clones hold 0.9% to 1.2% of the sample. Sequenced: PBMCs or T cells enriched from blood (not recorded which). The receptors shown here come from a woman aged 25-40 years who had recovered from COVID-19.

The rearrangement joins TRBV5-1 to TRBJ1-3; 8 nucleotides agree with TRBD1. The CDR3 covers 15 residues. Losses at the gene ends were 1 base for V and 3 bases for J; bases not matched to a gene: 3. Germline values: CDR1 SGHRS, CDR2 YFSETQ. The CDR3 sequence: CASSLTGGNGNTIYF. The CDR3 region has the DNA TGCGCCAGCAGCTTGACAGGGGGTAATGGAAACACCATATATTTT. Filled out from reference TRBV5-1 and TRBJ1-3, the complete variable domain reads KAGVTQTPRYLIKTRGQQVTLSCSPISGHRSVSWYQQTPGQGLQFLFEYFSETQRNKGNFPGRFSGRQFSNSRSEMNVSTLELGDSALYLCASSLTGGNGNTIYFGEGSWLTVV.

The chain links TRBV29-1 to TRBJ1-4; D is uncertain. V was clipped by 0 bases and J by 1 base, with 6 bases between them. This CDR3 comprises 14 residues. The germline V gene has CDR1 SQVTM and CDR2 ANQGSEA. DNA for the CDR3: TGCAGCGTTGAAGAGGTGCGAACTAATGAAAAACTGTTTTTT. Its protein is CSVEEVRTNEKLFF. Using reference TRBV29-1 and TRBJ1-4 for the parts outside the CDR3, the full variable domain is SAVISQKPSRDICQRGTSLTIQCQVDSQVTMMFWYRQQPGQSLTLIATANQGSEATYESGFVIDKFPISRPNLTFSTLTVSNMSPEDSSIYLCSVEEVRTNEKLFFGSGTQLSVL.

The chain couples TRBV5-1 to TRBJ1-2, with 7 bases lining up with TRBD1. The V gene's germline CDR1 is SGHRS and CDR2 YFSETQ. V lost 4 bases to trimming and J lost 4 bases; unmatched junction nucleotides: 4. The CDR3 extends over 13 amino acids. CDR3 amino acids: CASSGDSFYGYTF. In nucleotides, the CDR3 is TGCGCCAGCAGCGGGGACAGCTTCTATGGCTACACCTTC.

The chain carries TRBV3-1 (or the pseudogene TRBV3-2) and TRBJ1-1, with 7 bases that match TRBD1. The CDR3 spans 15 residues. The J segment lost 0 bases and the V segment lost 2 bases, leaving 3 bases of the junction unmatched. Germline V gene data show CDR1 as LGHDT and CDR2 as YNNKEL (reference sequence). This CDR3 reads CASSQTGQLNTEAFF. The DNA for the CDR3 is TGTGCCAGCAGCCAAACGGGACAGCTGAACACTGAAGCTTTCTTT.

The rearrangement uses TRBV3-1 (or the pseudogene TRBV3-2) and TRBJ2-1; TRBD2 aligns across 12 bases. Germline V lookup: CDR1 LGHDT, CDR2 YNNKEL (reference sequence). V gave up 4 bases and J gave up 3 bases; unmatched junction bases: 1. This CDR3 has 15 amino acids. The CDR3 DNA reads as TGTGCCAGCAGCCGGACTAGCGGGGTCTACAATGAGCAGTTCTTC. Residues: CASSRTSGVYNEQFF.

The chain has TRBV11-2 and TRBJ2-2; 10 bases map to TRBD2. There are 15 residues in the CDR3. V dropped 5 bases and J dropped 8; count of bases not matched to a gene: 8. Germline V gives CDR1 SGHAT, CDR2 FQNNGV. The DNA for the CDR3 is TGTGCCAGCAGCCCATACTCTAGCGGGGGAGGGGAGCTGTTTTTT. It translates to CASSPYSSGGGELFF.

This sequence joins TRBV6-5 and TRBJ2-7; 10 positions agree with TRBD1. V was pared by 3 bases and J by 0 bases, with 2 bases of the junction left unmatched. Germline V gene sequence: CDR1 MNHEY, CDR2 SVGAGI. This CDR3 is 15 amino acids long. CDR3: CASSYGTGASYEQYF. In nucleotides, the CDR3 is TGTGCCAGCAGTTATGGGACAGGGGCCTCCTACGAGCAGTACTTC.

This clone appeared once. The genes are TRBV4-3 and TRBJ1-4, with 9 bases matching TRBD1. The CDR3 is 17 residues long. V lost 1 base and J lost 5; bases outside the gene matches: 8. CDR1 and CDR2 (germline): LGHNA, YSLEER. CDR3 in DNA: TGCGCCAGCAGCCAAGGTACAGGGGGCAGAGGAAATGAAAAACTGTTTTTT. This sequence encodes CASSQGTGGRGNEKLFF.

The rearrangement joins TRBV2 to TRBJ1-1; D may be TRBD1 (6 bases). The V end was cut by 6 bases, the J end by 2 bases, with 10 bases between. CDR1 SNHLY and CDR2 FYNNEI come from the germline V gene. The CDR3 has 13 residues. The CDR3 sequence: CASSQDSNTEAFF. CDR3 DNA sequence: TGTGCCAGCAGCCAGGACAGTAACACTGAAGCTTTCTTT.

The chain couples TRBV7-2 to TRBJ2-7, with D possibly being TRBD1 (5 bases). The germline V gene has CDR1 SGHTA and CDR2 FQGNSA. This CDR3 comprises 12 residues. The V gene lost 2 bases and the J gene lost 8 bases, with 10 bases spanning the gap. The CDR3 reads CASSLSSGKQYF. In nucleotides, the CDR3 is TGTGCCAGCAGCTTATCATCAGGGAAGCAGTACTTC.

The chain uses TRBV3-1 (or the pseudogene TRBV3-2) and TRBJ2-1; no definite D call. The V end was cut by 1 base, the J end by 10 bases, with 11 bases between. CDR1 LGHDT and CDR2 YNNKEL come from the germline V gene (reference sequence). There are 13 residues in the CDR3. The chain's CDR3 is CASSQVMLSEQFF. In DNA form, the CDR3 reads TGTGCCAGCAGCCAAGTCATGCTGAGCGAGCAGTTCTTC.

With regard to this clone: Additional DNA sequences in this sample encode the identical CDR3. This sequence joins TRBV28 and TRBJ1-3; D is ambiguous. CDR3 length equals 14 residues. V was cut by 2 bases and J by 1 base, with 6 bases left in between. The germline gives CDR1 MDHEN, CDR2 SYDVKM. In DNA, the CDR3 is TGTGCCAGCAGTTTAGGAGGTTCTGGAAACACCATATATTTT. The encoded protein is CASSLGGSGNTIYF. Full variable domain (outside the CDR3, taken from reference TRBV28 and TRBJ1-3): DVKVTQSSRYLVKRTGEKVFLECVQDMDHENMFWYRQDPGLGLRLIYFSYDVKMKEKGDIPEGYSVSREKKERFSLILESASTNQTSMYLCASSLGGSGNTIYFGEGSWLTVV.

The gene calls are TRBV7-8 and TRBJ1-2; possibly TRBD1 for D (5 bases). V shed 5 bases and J shed 10 bases, with 17 bases lying between them. The length of the CDR3 is 13 residues. Germline lookup yields CDR1 SGHVS and CDR2 FQNEAQ. CDR3 loop: CASSQRGLFSYTF. The CDR3 nucleotides are TGTGCCAGCAGCCAAAGGGGTCTTTTTTCCTACACCTTC.

The count of this clone is one. The genes are TRBV5-8 and TRBJ1-5, with D possibly matching TRBD1 (5 bases). The V end lost 4 bases, the J end lost 1 base, and 12 bases lay between the germline ends. Germline V gene data show CDR1 as SGHTS and CDR2 as YDEGEE. This CDR3 contains 15 residues. CDR3 residues: CASSGGGRSNQPQHF. The CDR3 DNA sequence: TGTGCCAGCAGCGGGGGGGGACGGAGCAATCAGCCCCAGCATTTT.

The rearrangement uses TRBV4-1 and TRBJ1-3; D remains ambiguous. CDR1 is MGHRA and CDR2 is YSYEKL in the germline V gene. The CDR3 is 16 amino acids. V dropped 2 bases and J dropped 2 bases, with 13 bases sitting between them. The CDR3 loop is CASSQIQAATGNTIYF. In DNA, the CDR3 is TGCGCCAGCAGCCAAATCCAGGCAGCTACTGGAAACACCATATATTTT.

V gene TRBV19 combines with J gene TRBJ2-2, with D possibly being TRBD2 (5 bases). Germline assignment: CDR1 LNHDA and CDR2 SQIVND (reference sequence). V lost 5 bases, J lost 5 bases, and 6 bases lay in between. CDR3 length: 12 amino acids. Here the CDR3 reads CASSERTGELFF. Written as DNA, the CDR3 is TGTGCCAGTAGTGAGCGGACCGGGGAGCTGTTTTTT.

This clone came up once. This chain uses TRBV5-6 with TRBJ2-1, with D maybe TRBD2 (5 bases). Germline V gives CDR1 SGHDT, CDR2 YYEEEE. V was shortened by 3 bases and J by 3 bases, with 13 bases between the two germline ends. The CDR3 runs to 15 residues. Here the CDR3 reads CASSSPHGVYNEQFF. The CDR3 nucleotides are TGTGCCAGCAGCTCTCCCCACGGGGTCTACAATGAGCAGTTCTTC.

J is TRBJ2-2 and V is TRBV5-1; D is possibly TRBD1 (6 bases). The CDR3 covers 15 residues. V was shortened by 4 bases and J by 6 bases, with 16 bases between the two germline ends. Germline CDR1 reads SGHRS; CDR2 reads YFSETQ. The CDR3 region is CASSPGHRGAGELFF. The CDR3 nucleotides are TGCGCCAGCAGCCCGGGACATCGTGGCGCCGGGGAGCTGTTTTTT. The whole variable domain, remainder taken from reference TRBV5-1 and TRBJ2-2, is KAGVTQTPRYLIKTRGQQVTLSCSPISGHRSVSWYQQTPGQGLQFLFEYFSETQRNKGNFPGRFSGRQFSNSRSEMNVSTLELGDSALYLCASSPGHRGAGELFFGEGSRLTVL.